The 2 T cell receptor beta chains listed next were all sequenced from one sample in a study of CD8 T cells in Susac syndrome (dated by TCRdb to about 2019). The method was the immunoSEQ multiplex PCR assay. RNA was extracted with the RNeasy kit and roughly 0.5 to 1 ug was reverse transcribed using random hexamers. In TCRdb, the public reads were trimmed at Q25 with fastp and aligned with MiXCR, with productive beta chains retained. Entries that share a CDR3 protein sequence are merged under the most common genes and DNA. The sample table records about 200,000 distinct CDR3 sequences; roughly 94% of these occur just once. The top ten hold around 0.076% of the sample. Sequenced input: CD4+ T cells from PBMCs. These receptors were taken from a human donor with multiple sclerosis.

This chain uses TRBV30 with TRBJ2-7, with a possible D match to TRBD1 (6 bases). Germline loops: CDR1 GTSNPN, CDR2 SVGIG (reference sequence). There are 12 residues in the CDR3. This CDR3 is CAQGSFTHEQYF. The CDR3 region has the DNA TGTGCACAGGGTAGCTTTACCCACGAGCAGTACTTC. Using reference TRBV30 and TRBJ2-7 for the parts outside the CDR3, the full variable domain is SQTIHQWPATLVQPVGSPLSLECTVEGTSNPNLYWYRQAAGRGLQLLFYSVGIGQISSEVPQNLSASRPQDRQFILSSKKLLLSDSGFYLCAQGSFTHEQYFGPGTRLTVT.

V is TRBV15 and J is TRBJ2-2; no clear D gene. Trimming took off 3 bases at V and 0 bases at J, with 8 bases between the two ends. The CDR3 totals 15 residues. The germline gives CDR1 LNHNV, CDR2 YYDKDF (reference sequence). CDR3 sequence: CATSRDRANTGELFF. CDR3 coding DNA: TGTGCCACCAGCAGGGACCGGGCGAACACCGGGGAGCTGTTTTTT.